A single T cell receptor (beta chain) is shown here with its context. The data stem from a study of T cell responses to AZD1222 COVID-19 vaccine. Using immunoSEQ multiplex PCR, the repertoire was profiled, and TCRdb retains in-frame clones only, with some absent. The sample includes some 190,000 clones, over 90% of them seen just once. Germline lookup yields CDR1 SGHDT and CDR2 YYEEEE. Trimming stripped 4 bases from V and 0 bases from J, with 11 bases between. The CDR3 is 15 residues long. This specimen consisted of peripheral blood, obtained 28 days after the second AZD1222 dose. The TCR originated in an adult who received the AZD1222 COVID-19 vaccine. The V and J genes are TRBV5-6 and TRBJ1-3; the D is unclear. CDR3 in DNA: TGTGCCAGCAGCCTGGGTAGTTACTCTGGAAACACCATATATTTT. The encoded protein is CASSLGSYSGNTIYF.